The clone carrying this TCR beta chain was found many times. Its antigen is currently unknown. The sample originates from a study of T cell responses to AZD1222 COVID-19 vaccine. Study-wide results and limits: Repertoires were collected only later (after the peak T cell response had occurred).

The ends lost 5 bases at V and 6 bases at J; junction bases unmatched: 10. Germline loops: CDR1 LGHNA, CDR2 YNFKEQ. The CDR3 extends over 16 amino acids. The method was immunoSEQ multiplex PCR; TCRdb's version includes in-frame clones alone and lacks a portion of them. The table has 130,000 to 150,000 clones, more than 70% seen once. The V call is TRBV4-2, the J call TRBJ2-1, with 10 bases matching TRBD1. Sequencing was performed on peripheral blood, taken 28 days after the second AZD1222 dose. This TCR was recovered from an adult who received the AZD1222 COVID-19 vaccine. CDR3 bases: TGTGCCAGCAGCTTGCAATCCGGGACAGGGGTCAATGAGCAGTTCTTC. Translating gives CASSLQSGTGVNEQFF.